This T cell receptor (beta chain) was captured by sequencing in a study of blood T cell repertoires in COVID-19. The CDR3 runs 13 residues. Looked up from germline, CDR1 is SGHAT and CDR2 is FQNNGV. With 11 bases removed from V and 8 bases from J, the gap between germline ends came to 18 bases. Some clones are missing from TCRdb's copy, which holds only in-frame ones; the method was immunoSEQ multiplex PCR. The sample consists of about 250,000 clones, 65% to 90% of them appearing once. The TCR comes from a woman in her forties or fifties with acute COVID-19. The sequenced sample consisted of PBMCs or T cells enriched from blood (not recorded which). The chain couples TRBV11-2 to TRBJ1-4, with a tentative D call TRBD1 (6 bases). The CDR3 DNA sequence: TGTGCCGGCTCACAGGGTGGTAGGGAAAAACTGTTTTTT. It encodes CAGSQGGREKLFF.